The 22 T cell receptor beta chains in this list originate from one sample, sequenced in a study of shared clonotypes between healthy human individuals. Here immunoSEQ multiplex PCR was the method, and the copy in TCRdb shows in-frame clones only, minus some. The sample carries about 600,000 clones, approximately 97% recorded once. Sequenced material: naive CD4+ T cells sorted from blood. Subset given: CD45RA+ positively selected. These receptors came from a woman between 25 and 40 years old in good health.

J is TRBJ2-1 and V is TRBV7-9; D unresolved. Germline-derived CDR1 and CDR2 are SEHNR and FQNEAQ (reference sequence). CDR3 length: 11 residues. The V and J ends lost 3 bases and 6 bases respectively, with 3 bases between them. CDR3: CASSFFNEQFF. The DNA of the CDR3 is TGTGCCAGCAGCTTTTTCAATGAGCAGTTCTTC.

This chain joins TRBV6-1 and TRBJ2-1; D ambiguous. The V gene lost 2 bases and the J gene lost 10 bases, with 15 bases spanning the gap. The CDR3 loop spans 14 amino acids. Looked up from germline, CDR1 is MNHNS and CDR2 is SASEGT. CDR3 residues: CASSENWPHVEQFF. For the CDR3, the DNA is TGTGCCAGCAGTGAAAACTGGCCCCACGTGGAGCAGTTCTTC.

The count of this clone is one. The J gene is TRBJ2-2, the V gene TRBV7-8; TRBD2 matches at 13 bases. Germline V CDR1 and CDR2: SGHVS, FQNEAQ. Trimming took 5 bases from V and 4 from J; bases not matched to a gene: 7. This CDR3 is 17 amino acids long. The CDR3 loop reads CASSTGLAGVGTGELFF. CDR3 bases: TGTGCCAGCAGCACCGGACTAGCGGGAGTTGGCACCGGGGAGCTGTTTTTT.

The chain links TRBV29-1 to TRBJ2-1, with 8 bases that match TRBD1. From germline, CDR1 is SQVTM and CDR2 ANQGSEA. V lost 6 bases to trimming and J lost 0 bases; unmatched junction nucleotides: 19. This CDR3 has 19 amino acids. For the CDR3, the DNA is TGCAGCGTGCTTCAGGGGGCGAAAAGATATCGGAGCTCCTACAATGAGCAGTTCTTC. Protein product: CSVLQGAKRYRSSYNEQFF.

About this clone: The same CDR3 is also encoded by other DNA sequences in this sample. The V gene is TRBV6-5, the J gene TRBJ1-1, with D unresolved. The CDR3 extends over 13 amino acids. Germline-derived CDR1 and CDR2 are MNHEY and SVGAGI. Trimming left V 0 bases short and J 3 bases short, with 5 bases between. The CDR3 nucleotides read TGTGCCAGCAGTTACTCTTGGGACACTGAAGCTTTCTTT. It is translated as CASSYSWDTEAFF.

This chain connects TRBV4-1 to TRBJ2-3, with a possible D match to TRBD1 (5 bases). CDR3 size: 22 residues. V was clipped by 0 bases and J by 2 bases, with 30 bases between them. Germline V lookup: CDR1 MGHRA, CDR2 YSYEKL. CDR3 residues: CASSQEPQQEGARVGNTDTQYF. Here the CDR3 DNA reads TGCGCCAGCAGCCAAGAACCCCAACAGGAAGGAGCCCGGGTGGGAAACACAGATACGCAGTATTTT.

This chain joins TRBV30 and TRBJ2-3, with D perhaps TRBD2 (6 bases). CDR1 and CDR2 from the germline V gene are GTSNPN and SVGIG (reference sequence). This CDR3 contains 14 residues. Trimming took off 0 bases at V and 3 bases at J, with 10 bases between the two ends. Written as DNA, the CDR3 is TGTGCCTGGAGTGTACTAGCAGCGACAGATACGCAGTATTTT. Translating it yields CAWSVLAATDTQYF.

The J gene is TRBJ2-3, the V gene TRBV18, with D tentatively TRBD1 (6 bases). The V and J ends lost 3 bases and 0 bases respectively, with 10 bases between them. CDR3 length: 15 residues. Germline values: CDR1 KGHSH, CDR2 LQKENI. DNA for the CDR3: TGTGCCAGCTCACCGATGACAGGAAGCACAGATACGCAGTATTTT. It specifies CASSPMTGSTDTQYF.

This chain links TRBV6-5 with TRBJ1-3, with D perhaps matching TRBD1 (5 bases). The CDR3 has 15 residues. Looked up from germline, CDR1 is MNHEY and CDR2 is SVGAGI. Trimming shortened V by 2 bases and J by 4 bases, and 12 bases separated the two germline ends. The CDR3 DNA reads TGTGCCAGCAGTTACGAGGGCAGGGCAGGAAACACCATATATTTT. Protein: CASSYEGRAGNTIYF.

The chain carries TRBV2 and TRBJ2-7; D perhaps matches TRBD2 (5 bases). The germline gives CDR1 SNHLY, CDR2 FYNNEI. The CDR3 covers 15 residues. Trimming shortened V by 5 bases and J by 2 bases, and 16 bases separated the two germline ends. The CDR3 bases are TGTGCCAGCAGTATCGACGTGGGAGACCCCTACGAGCAGTACTTC. This encodes CASSIDVGDPYEQYF.

This chain connects TRBV19 to TRBJ2-1; no clear D. Germline-derived CDR1 and CDR2 are LNHDA and SQIVND (reference sequence). Trimming took 5 bases from V and 1 from J, leaving 12 bases between them. The CDR3 is made up of 15 amino acids. The CDR3 DNA reads TGTGCCAGTAGTGATATCCTCCAGTCCTACAATGAGCAGTTCTTC. Translating gives CASSDILQSYNEQFF.

This clone has just one count. V gene TRBV29-1 combines with J gene TRBJ1-1, with a weak D call TRBD1 (6 bases). The CDR3 spans 13 residues. Germline V gene data show CDR1 as SQVTM and CDR2 as ANQGSEA. V was clipped by 7 bases and J by 1 base, with 13 bases between them. For the CDR3, the DNA is TGCAGCGGGGGGGGGCGGCGGAACACTGAAGCTTTCTTT. Encoded protein: CSGGGRRNTEAFF. The whole variable domain, remainder taken from reference TRBV29-1 and TRBJ1-1, is SAVISQKPSRDICQRGTSLTIQCQVDSQVTMMFWYRQQPGQSLTLIATANQGSEATYESGFVIDKFPISRPNLTFSTLTVSNMSPEDSSIYLCSGGGRRNTEAFFGQGTRLTVV.

J is TRBJ2-3 and V is TRBV14, with 7 bases aligning to TRBD2. Germline values: CDR1 SGHDN, CDR2 FVKESK. The CDR3 extends over 17 amino acids. The V gene end was trimmed by 3 bases and the J gene end by 3 bases; junction bases not matched to a gene: 12. The CDR3 region has the DNA TGTGCCAGCAGCCACCTCGGGGCGCGGGAGAGGACAGATACGCAGTATTTT. Amino acids: CASSHLGARERTDTQYF.

V usage is TRBV11-1 and J usage is TRBJ2-1; the match to TRBD2 covers 8 bases. J lost 7 bases, V lost 5 bases, and 13 bases had no gene match. Germline CDR1 is SGHAT and CDR2 is FQDESV (reference sequence). The CDR3 has 16 residues. The CDR3 DNA is TGTGCCAGCAGCAATGCTAGACTAGCGCGAGGGAATGAGCAGTTCTTC. Translation: CASSNARLARGNEQFF.

The V and J genes are TRBV9 and TRBJ2-5; 8 positions match TRBD2. The germline gives CDR1 SGDLS, CDR2 YYNGEE. Losses at the gene ends were 3 bases for V and 7 bases for J; bases not matched to a gene: 8. This CDR3 spans 14 amino acids. The CDR3 nucleotides read TGTGCCAGCAGCGACAGCGGGGGCCCCTCGACCCAGTACTTC. This encodes CASSDSGGPSTQYF.

V is TRBV4-1 and J is TRBJ2-3; 10 bases agree with TRBD1. The CDR3 contains 17 residues. From germline, CDR1 is MGHRA and CDR2 YSYEKL. With V trimmed by 6 bases and J by 0 bases, 9 bases remained unmatched. CDR3 DNA: TGCGCCAGCAGTCCGACCGGGACAGGGGCGAGCACAGATACGCAGTATTTT. This codes for CASSPTGTGASTDTQYF.

This chain connects TRBV5-1 to TRBJ1-1; 7 bases fit TRBD1. Germline-derived CDR1 and CDR2 are SGHRS and YFSETQ. The ends lost 7 bases at V and 1 base at J; junction bases unmatched: 10. The CDR3 runs 15 residues. CDR3 nucleotides: TGCGCCAGCGGATTAGACAGGGTTCCGAACACTGAAGCTTTCTTT. This codes for CASGLDRVPNTEAFF.

The rearrangement joins TRBV19 to TRBJ1-1, with D possibly TRBD1 on 6 matching bases. This CDR3 is 16 amino acids long. Trimming left V 0 bases short and J 8 bases short, with 19 bases between. Germline CDR1 and CDR2: LNHDA and SQIVND (reference sequence). In DNA, the CDR3 is TGTGCCAGTAGTATAGACCCGGGACACCTGAACAGGGAAGCTTTCTTT. Translating gives CASSIDPGHLNREAFF. Looking up the rest from reference TRBV19 and TRBJ1-1 gives the full variable domain: DGGITQSPKYLFRKEGQNVTLSCEQNLNHDAMYWYRQDPGQGLRLIYYSQIVNDFQKGDIAEGYSVSREKKESFPLTVTSAQKNPTAFYLCASSIDPGHLNREAFFGQGTRLTVV.

This chain uses TRBV5-1 with TRBJ1-5, with D hard to call. The CDR3 is 20 residues long. Per the germline V gene, CDR1 is SGHRS and CDR2 is YFSETQ. Trimming removed 1 base from V and 4 bases from J, with 27 bases in between. Here the CDR3 reads CASSLILHLPNLEINQPQHF. As DNA, the CDR3 is TGCGCCAGCAGCTTGATCTTACACCTCCCGAACCTTGAGATTAATCAGCCCCAGCATTTT.

The rearrangement joins TRBV29-1 to TRBJ2-3; 15 positions agree with TRBD2. V lost 5 bases to trimming and J lost 4 bases; unmatched junction nucleotides: 4. This CDR3 region has 15 residues. The V gene's germline CDR1 is SQVTM and CDR2 ANQGSEA. For the CDR3, the DNA is TGCAGCGTTCCCGGGACTAGCGGGAGGTCAGATACGCAGTATTTT. It codes for CSVPGTSGRSDTQYF.

This chain connects TRBV2 to TRBJ2-7; 9 nucleotides match TRBD2. The ends lost 6 bases at V and 4 bases at J; junction bases unmatched: 7. The V gene's germline CDR1 is SNHLY and CDR2 FYNNEI. The CDR3 totals 14 residues. The chain's CDR3 is CASRGLAGDYEQYF. The CDR3 nucleotides read TGTGCCAGCAGGGGGTTAGCGGGAGATTACGAGCAGTACTTC.

The V gene is TRBV28, the J gene TRBJ2-4; 9 bases are a match to TRBD1. This CDR3 spans 13 amino acids. V was clipped by 8 bases and J by 8 bases; unmatched bases: 7. Germline lookup yields CDR1 MDHEN and CDR2 SYDVKM. CDR3 nucleotide sequence: TGTGCCAGCGCCCCGGGACAGGGTCACATTCAGTACTTC. Translating gives CASAPGQGHIQYF.